These 27 T cell receptor beta chains share one sample of origin, sequenced in a study of blood T cells in healthy people across ages. Through a sample-barcoded 5' primer and a J-beta primer mix, a second PCR was run for 7 to 11 cycles. TCRdb itself ran the 5' RACE reads through MiXCR, one entry per CDR3 protein. The sample shows some 1.5 million distinct CDR3 sequences, approximately 39% of them seen only once. Sequencing used blood. These receptors were obtained from a woman between 18 and 29 years old in good health.

The gene calls are TRBV12-3 or TRBV12-4 and TRBJ2-1, with 10 bases fitting TRBD1. The end of the DNA is better explained by TRBJ2-7, so the J call may be wrong. There are 14 residues in the CDR3. CDR3 sequence: CASRRTGGNNEQYF. The CDR3 nucleotides read TGTGCCAGCAGACGGACAGGGGGGAACAATGAGCAGTACTTC.

The J gene is TRBJ2-7, the V gene TRBV5-1; possibly TRBD2 for D (5 bases). V dropped 1 base and J dropped 3 bases, with 11 bases sitting between them. There are 14 residues in the CDR3. Germline V gives CDR1 SGHRS, CDR2 YFSETQ. The CDR3 nucleotides are TGCGCCAGCAGCTTGAGGGTCGGGAACTACGAGCAGTACTTC. This gives the protein CASSLRVGNYEQYF.

The chain is built from TRBV11-2 and TRBJ2-1, with 10 positions matching TRBD2. This CDR3 region has 18 residues. With 5 bases clipped from V and 0 bases from J, the junction kept 10 bases outside the gene matches. The germline CDR1 and CDR2 sequences are SGHAT and FQNNGV. CDR3 sequence reads: CASSPVGTSVLSYNEQFF. The CDR3 DNA sequence: TGTGCCAGCAGCCCAGTGGGGACTAGCGTACTCTCCTACAATGAGCAGTTCTTC.

The chain has TRBV27 and TRBJ2-5, with D maybe TRBD1 (5 bases). The DNA matches TRBJ2-7 better at its end, which makes the J call doubtful. The CDR3 has 15 amino acids. CDR1 is MNHEY, CDR2 SMNVEV, per germline (reference sequence). In DNA, the CDR3 is TGTGCCAGCAGTCCAAGCAGGGTATTGGCCTACGAGCAGTACTTC. This translates into CASSPSRVLAYEQYF.

V usage is TRBV6-1 and J usage is TRBJ2-5; TRBD1 agrees at 7 bases. This CDR3 has 16 residues. Germline CDR1 MNHNS, CDR2 SASEGT. J was trimmed by 5 bases and V by 6 bases; bases with no gene match: 15. The CDR3 sequence: CASRRTGAVSVETQYF. The CDR3 nucleotides read TGTGCCAGCAGGAGAACAGGGGCTGTGAGTGTGGAGACCCAGTACTTC.

This clonotype was counted between two and nine times. The V and J genes are TRBV20-1 and TRBJ2-5; TRBD2 matches 10 bases. After removal of 4 bases from V and 11 bases from J, the junction contained 13 bases not matched to a gene. The germline CDR1 and CDR2 sequences are DFQATT and SNEGSKA (reference sequence). The CDR3 covers 14 residues. The CDR3 DNA reads TGCAGTGCTATCCCTAGCGGGAGTTACAATGAGCAGTACTTC. Translated: CSAIPSGSYNEQYF.

The V call is TRBV10-3, the J call TRBJ1-1, with D uncertain. The CDR3 loop spans 12 amino acids. The ends were cut back, 5 bases at V and 1 base at J, with 5 bases in the middle. The germline V gene encodes CDR1 ENHRY and CDR2 SYGVKD. The CDR3 DNA reads TGTGCCATCAGTAATGGGAACACTGAAGCTTTCTTT. This gives the protein CAISNGNTEAFF.

The chain joins TRBV5-1 to TRBJ2-7, with D uncertain. The V gene's germline CDR1 is SGHRS and CDR2 YFSETQ. Trimming pared 2 bases from V and 2 bases from J, leaving 11 bases between. The CDR3 runs 14 residues. CDR3 sequence (DNA): TGCGCCAGCAGCTTACTGACGAATACCTACGAGCAGTACTTC. Its translation is CASSLLTNTYEQYF. Full variable domain (rest looked up from reference TRBV5-1 and TRBJ2-7): KAGVTQTPRYLIKTRGQQVTLSCSPISGHRSVSWYQQTPGQGLQFLFEYFSETQRNKGNFPGRFSGRQFSNSRSEMNVSTLELGDSALYLCASSLLTNTYEQYFGPGTRLTVT.

The genes are TRBV6-6 and TRBJ2-1; TRBD2 matches at 8 bases. The J call may be faulty, since TRBJ2-7 better matches the DNA end. The germline CDR1 and CDR2 sequences are MNHNY and SVGAGI (reference sequence). The CDR3 is made up of 15 amino acids. The CDR3 sequence is CASSYSGGGFDEQYF. Here the CDR3 DNA reads TGTGCCAGCAGTTACTCTGGCGGGGGGTTCGATGAGCAGTACTTC.

The rearrangement links TRBV27 to TRBJ2-1, with D possibly matching TRBD2 (5 bases). Germline V gene lookup returns CDR1 MNHEY and CDR2 SMNVEV (reference sequence). The germline V and J ends were trimmed by 0 bases and 9 bases, with 15 bases remaining between them. The CDR3 extends over 15 amino acids. The CDR3 loop is CASSLSVLAPVEQFF. The CDR3 DNA reads as TGTGCCAGCAGTTTATCGGTGCTAGCCCCCGTTGAGCAGTTCTTC.

The chain employs TRBV6-2 or TRBV6-3 and TRBJ2-2, with 10 bases aligning to TRBD2. Trimming at V came to 8 bases and at J to 8 bases, leaving 8 bases not matched to a gene. This CDR3 spans 14 amino acids. CDR1 MNHEY and CDR2 SVGEGT come from the germline V gene. CDR3 loop: CASGGLAPGGELFF. In nucleotides, the CDR3 is TGTGCCAGCGGGGGACTAGCGCCGGGAGGGGAGCTGTTTTTT.

This rearrangement joins TRBV10-3 to TRBJ2-7; 11 bases are a match to TRBD1. Germline assignment: CDR1 ENHRY and CDR2 SYGVKD. J gave up 4 bases and V 10 bases, and 6 bases lay outside the gene matches. The CDR3 is 13 amino acids. The CDR3 reads CATGTGGTYEQYF. CDR3 bases: TGTGCCACCGGGACAGGGGGGACTTACGAGCAGTACTTC.

A few counts support this clonotype. J is TRBJ2-3 and V is TRBV7-9; 12 bases fit TRBD2. The V gene end was trimmed by 4 bases and the J gene end by 0 bases; junction bases not matched to a gene: 5. The CDR3 loop spans 17 amino acids. The germline V gene has CDR1 SEHNR and CDR2 FQNEAQ (reference sequence). CDR3 in amino acids: CASSSGLAGQSTDTQYF. The CDR3 DNA follows: TGTGCCAGCAGCTCCGGACTAGCGGGACAAAGCACAGATACGCAGTATTTT.

This clonotype was recorded a few times. A read error may account for a junction end that differs from germline. This chain connects TRBV12-3 or TRBV12-4 to TRBJ2-2, with 8 positions matching TRBD2. The CDR3 loop spans 15 amino acids. The CDR3 sequence: CASKSPAGDTGELFF. The CDR3, as DNA: TGTGCTAGCAAGTCCCCAGCGGGAGACACCGGGGAGCTGTTTTTT.

The chain combines TRBV29-1 with TRBJ2-1; 7 bases are a match to TRBD2. CDR3 length: 15 amino acids. From germline, CDR1 is SQVTM and CDR2 ANQGSEA. V was clipped by 4 bases and J by 4 bases; unmatched bases: 10. The CDR3 protein is CSVGAGPIVYNEQFF. CDR3 DNA sequence: TGCAGCGTTGGAGCGGGACCCATAGTTTACAATGAGCAGTTCTTC.

A few counts support this clonotype. The CDR3 coding sequence is TGTGCCAGCAGCTTAGAAGCAGATTCTACGCAGTATTTT. Protein product: CASSLEADSTQYF. The rearrangement uses TRBV7-2 and TRBJ2-3; D unclear. Germline CDR1 SGHTA, CDR2 FQGNSA. CDR3 size: 13 residues. The V gene lost 1 base and the J gene lost 8 bases, with 10 bases spanning the gap.

This clonotype appeared a few times. This chain joins TRBV4-3 and TRBJ2-4; D is possibly TRBD1 (6 bases). Trimming removed 3 bases from V and 2 bases from J, with 11 bases in between. Per germline, CDR1 LGHNA and CDR2 YSLEER. This CDR3 is 15 amino acids long. In DNA, the CDR3 is TGCGCCAGCAGCCACCCGACAGGTTCCAAAAACATTCAGTACTTC. Its protein product is CASSHPTGSKNIQYF.

The V and J genes are TRBV5-1 and TRBJ2-7; the match to TRBD2 covers 7 bases. The J call may be in error: the DNA end matches TRBJ2-5 better. CDR3 length equals 14 residues. Germline assignment: CDR1 SGHRS and CDR2 YFSETQ. CDR3 in DNA: TGCGCCAGCAGCTTTGCAGGGAGGGAAGAGACCCAGTACTTC. It translates to CASSFAGREETQYF.

The chain carries TRBV27 and TRBJ2-7; D may be TRBD2 (5 bases). Germline CDR1 reads MNHEY; CDR2 reads SMNVEV (reference sequence). The CDR3 runs 14 residues. Trimming shortened V by 6 bases and J by 2 bases, and 14 bases separated the two germline ends. In nucleotides, the CDR3 is TGTGCCAGCAGGTTACGGGGAAGTACCTACGAGCAGTACTTC. The encoded protein is CASRLRGSTYEQYF.

V usage is TRBV4-3 and J usage is TRBJ2-4; 9 bases line up with TRBD1. The J call may not be correct, given that the DNA end is closer to TRBJ2-5. This CDR3 region has 14 residues. CDR1 is LGHNA and CDR2 is YSLEER in the germline V gene. Here the CDR3 DNA reads TGCGCCAGCAGCGTGGACAGGGGCTGGGGGACCCAGTACTTC. Translated, it gives CASSVDRGWGTQYF.

This chain joins TRBV7-6 and TRBJ1-5, with TRBD1 as a possible D gene (5 bases). CDR1 and CDR2 (germline): SGHVS, FNYEAQ. V was pared by 5 bases and J by 6 bases, with 23 bases between. The CDR3 has 17 amino acids. The chain's CDR3 is CASSLQGRGRGFQPQHF. CDR3 sequence (DNA): TGTGCCAGCAGCCTTCAGGGAAGGGGACGTGGGTTTCAGCCCCAGCATTTT.

This clonotype was seen only a few times. This chain links TRBV7-2 with TRBJ2-1, with 11 bases fitting TRBD2. V gave up 4 bases and J gave up 8 bases; unmatched junction bases: 10. Germline loops: CDR1 SGHTA, CDR2 FQGNSA. The CDR3 extends over 16 amino acids. The CDR3: CASSSTRLAGGYEQFF. The CDR3 DNA is TGTGCCAGCAGCTCAACAAGGCTAGCGGGAGGTTATGAGCAGTTCTTC.

The sample holds many counts of this clonotype. J is TRBJ1-2 and V is TRBV7-2; D is possibly TRBD1 (5 bases). CDR1 is SGHTA and CDR2 is FQGNSA in the germline V gene. CDR3 length: 12 residues. Trimming removed 3 bases at V and 4 bases at J, with 6 bases between. CDR3 sequence: CASSFDSYGYTF. CDR3 coding DNA: TGTGCCAGCAGCTTTGACAGCTATGGCTACACCTTC.

The V gene is TRBV4-1, the J gene TRBJ1-4, with D possibly matching TRBD1 (5 bases). CDR1 is MGHRA and CDR2 is YSYEKL in the germline V gene. The CDR3 totals 15 residues. With 5 bases removed from V and 10 bases from J, the gap between germline ends came to 20 bases. CDR3 region: CASSDTGLRIGKLFF. In DNA form, the CDR3 reads TGCGCCAGCAGCGATACGGGACTGCGGATTGGAAAACTGTTTTTT.

There are a few counts of this clonotype. The chain employs TRBV29-1 and TRBJ2-1; 12 bases are shared with TRBD1. Germline V gene data show CDR1 as SQVTM and CDR2 as ANQGSEA. V lost 8 bases and J lost 6; bases outside the gene matches: 8. The CDR3 totals 14 residues. The CDR3 spells CSFVRDRGRNEQFF. The CDR3 bases are TGCAGCTTTGTTAGGGACAGGGGGCGCAATGAGCAGTTCTTC.

The sample holds a few counts of this clonotype. The chain employs TRBV7-2 and TRBJ2-7, with 13 positions matching TRBD2. The CDR3 is made up of 18 amino acids. Trimming took 1 base from V and 5 from J; bases not matched to a gene: 11. Per germline, CDR1 SGHTA and CDR2 FQGNSA. CDR3 in DNA: TGTGCCAGCAGCTTAGTTCCTACTAGCGGGGGGGCGTCTCACGAGCAGTACTTC. As protein: CASSLVPTSGGASHEQYF.

The rearrangement uses TRBV4-3 and TRBJ1-2; 8 nucleotides agree with TRBD1. V lost 1 base, J lost 5 bases, and 9 bases stayed unmatched. The CDR3 loop spans 16 amino acids. CDR1 and CDR2 (germline): LGHNA, YSLEER. In DNA, the CDR3 is TGCGCCAGCAGCCAAGTCGGACGGGACAGGTCTTATGGCTACACCTTC. It specifies CASSQVGRDRSYGYTF.